These T cell receptor beta chains were read from a single sample in a study of cytomegalovirus exposure and HLA in healthy donors. TCRdb keeps only in-frame clones here, not all; method: immunoSEQ multiplex PCR. The table lists just over 150,000 clones, around 72% of them singletons. The sequencing input was PBMCs. All receptors derive from a man aged 35 to 55 in good health and CMV-seropositive. Both conserved end residues are part of each CDR3. The D gene is left open where the match is weak. Clone size is given for some rows only: seen once, a few or many times, or a class if the clone is expanded.

TRBJ1-4,TRBV19,TRBD1,21,NA,CASSISSLGTGGASSNEKLFF,TGTGCCAGTAGTATCTCAAGTTTGGGGACAGGGGGCGCCTCCTCTAATGAAAAACTGTTTTTT
TRBJ1-2,TRBV7-9,NA,14,NA,CASSLGVGEYGYTF,TGTGCCAGCAGCTTAGGCGTAGGAGAGTATGGCTACACCTTC
TRBJ2-7,TRBV5-1,TRBD2,15,NA,CASSLTSGATYEQYF,TGCGCCAGCAGCTTAACTAGCGGGGCGACCTACGAGCAGTACTTC
TRBJ2-2,TRBV21-1,NA,18,NA,CARATPLCTEGGTGELFF,TGTGCGAGGGCGACCCCTCTATGTACAGAGGGCGGCACCGGGGAGCTGTTTTTT
TRBJ2-1,TRBV2,TRBD1,15,NA,CASRKKGARYNEQFF,TGTGCCAGCAGGAAAAAGGGGGCGAGGTACAATGAGCAGTTCTTC
TRBJ2-5,TRBV9,TRBD1,15,NA,CASSVGGTGGETQYF,TGTGCCAGCAGCGTAGGTGGAACAGGGGGAGAGACCCAGTACTTC
TRBJ1-2,TRBV5-8,TRBD1,14,NA,CASSPRQGDYGYTF,TGTGCCAGCAGCCCACGACAGGGGGACTATGGCTACACCTTC
TRBJ2-7,TRBV19,TRBD1,19,NA,CASSIAPFPGQGRGSEQYF,TGTGCCAGTAGTATAGCTCCCTTCCCGGGACAGGGAAGAGGTTCCGAGCAGTACTTC
TRBJ1-1,TRBV12-5,NA,15,NA,CASGLVVGAITEAFF,TGTGCTAGTGGTTTGGTCGTGGGGGCTATCACTGAAGCTTTCTTT
TRBJ1-1,TRBV27,NA,13,few,CASSWGVLSEAFF,TGTGCCAGCAGTTGGGGGGTACTATCTGAAGCTTTCTTT
TRBJ1-2,TRBV7-9,NA,16,NA,CASSYVPGHPNYGYTF,TGTGCCAGCAGTTACGTTCCGGGACACCCCAACTATGGCTACACCTTC
TRBJ1-2,TRBV18,TRBD1,16,NA,CASSTTGQGANYGYTF,TGTGCCAGCTCAACGACGGGACAGGGAGCCAACTATGGCTACACCTTC
TRBJ2-3,TRBV10-2,TRBD2,16,NA,CASSAPPSGGGNTQYF,TGCGCCAGCAGTGCCCCTCCTAGCGGGGGGGGAAATACGCAGTATTTT
TRBJ1-5,TRBV19,NA,14,NA,CASSLNQGNQPQHF,TGTGCCAGTAGCCTAAATCAGGGGAATCAGCCCCAGCATTTT
TRBJ1-1,TRBV7-9,NA,15,NA,CASSLMMPGNTEAFF,TGTGCCAGCAGCTTGATGATGCCCGGGAACACTGAAGCTTTCTTT
TRBJ2-5,TRBV6-5,NA,16,NA,CASSYGGVGELETQYF,TGTGCCAGCAGTTACGGGGGCGTAGGAGAGCTGGAGACCCAGTACTTC
TRBJ2-1,TRBV5-1,NA,16,NA,CASSLEGGFTPNEQFF,TGCGCCAGCAGCTTGGAAGGGGGTTTCACCCCCAATGAGCAGTTCTTC
TRBJ2-1,TRBV7-2,NA,13,NA,CASSSDFRDEQFF,TGTGCCAGCAGCTCGGACTTTCGGGATGAGCAGTTCTTC
TRBJ2-1,TRBV29-1,TRBD1,12,NA,CSVRTGEGEQFF,TGCAGCGTACGGACAGGGGAGGGAGAGCAGTTCTTC
TRBJ1-5,TRBV19,NA,12,NA,CASSRTNQPQHF,TGTGCCAGTAGCAGGACTAATCAGCCCCAGCATTTT
TRBJ1-1,TRBV29-1,NA,13,NA,CSVEDILFSEAFF,TGCAGCGTTGAAGATATTCTGTTCTCTGAAGCTTTCTTT
TRBJ1-1,TRBV5-1,TRBD1,13,few,CASSLGQGSKAFF,TGCGCCAGCAGCTTGGGACAGGGTTCAAAAGCTTTCTTT
TRBJ2-3,TRBV2,NA,15,once,CASRRGGGYTDTQYF,TGTGCCAGCAGGAGAGGTGGGGGGTACACAGATACGCAGTATTTT
TRBJ1-2,TRBV6-5,NA,12,NA,CASSPTNYGYTF,TGTGCCAGCAGCCCTACTAACTATGGCTACACCTTC
TRBJ2-3,TRBV7-3,NA,12,few,CASRHETDTQYF,TGTGCCAGCAGACACGAAACAGATACGCAGTATTTT
TRBJ1-2,TRBV7-2,TRBD1,14,NA,CASSLWGTGNGYTF,TGTGCCAGCAGCTTATGGGGGACAGGGAATGGCTACACCTTC
TRBJ2-7,TRBV6-1,TRBD1,16,NA,CASSARVGTASYEQYF,TGTGCCAGCAGTGCGAGGGTTGGGACAGCTAGCTACGAGCAGTACTTC
TRBJ2-1,TRBV5-4,NA,13,few,CASSRRGNNEQFF,TGTGCCAGCAGCCGGAGGGGAAACAATGAGCAGTTCTTC
TRBJ2-7,TRBV6-6,TRBD1,15,NA,CASSYSTGTDYEQYF,TGTGCCAGCAGTTACTCTACGGGGACAGACTACGAGCAGTACTTC
TRBJ2-5,TRBV18,NA,11,NA,CASSPWVDKYF,TGTGCCAGCTCACCATGGGTTGACAAGTACTTC
TRBJ2-1,TRBV14,NA,15,NA,CASSTPRGRADEQFF,TGTGCCAGCAGCACGCCGCGGGGAAGGGCGGATGAGCAGTTCTTC
TRBJ1-2,TRBV5-8,TRBD1,15,NA,CASSLQGNGNYGYTF,TGTGCCAGCAGCCTACAGGGGAACGGTAACTATGGCTACACCTTC
TRBJ1-6,TRBV19,NA,14,NA,CASSIKRGDSPLHF,TGTGCCAGTAGTATTAAAAGGGGCGACTCACCCCTCCACTTT
TRBJ1-1,TRBV6-1,NA,13,NA,CASSEARVTEAFF,TGTGCCAGCAGTGAAGCGAGGGTCACTGAAGCTTTCTTT
TRBJ2-3,TRBV19,TRBD1,15,NA,CASSRGQGRPDTQYF,TGTGCCAGTAGTAGGGGACAGGGGCGCCCAGATACGCAGTATTTT
TRBJ2-2,TRBV18,NA,16,NA,CASSPQGLMNTGELFF,TGTGCCAGCTCACCCCAGGGACTGATGAACACCGGGGAGCTGTTTTTT
TRBJ1-5,TRBV19,TRBD1,16,NA,CASSARDRGYNQPQHF,TGTGCCAGTAGTGCCCGGGACAGGGGATACAATCAGCCCCAGCATTTT